This entry features one T cell receptor beta chain sequence. Its antigen is as yet unknown. The data derive from a study of cytotoxic CD8 clonotypes in ibrutinib-treated CLL. TCRdb keeps only in-frame clones here, not all; method: immunoSEQ multiplex PCR. This table has hundreds of thousands of clones, roughly 77% appearing once. Regarding the study as a whole: Public clonotypes were seen rarely and were contracted or stable on treatment.

The CDR3 runs 18 residues. Germline V gene lookup returns CDR1 GTSNPN and CDR2 SVGIG (reference sequence). V dropped 1 base and J dropped 2 bases, with 20 bases sitting between them. This chain links TRBV30 with TRBJ1-4; D gene unclear. This receptor was obtained from a human donor with chronic lymphocytic leukemia. The source was PBMCs, collected after 12 months of ibrutinib treatment. As DNA, the CDR3 is TGTGCCTGGAGTGCCGGTTTAAGACGTATAGGGACTAATGAAAAACTGTTTTTT. Residues: CAWSAGLRRIGTNEKLFF.